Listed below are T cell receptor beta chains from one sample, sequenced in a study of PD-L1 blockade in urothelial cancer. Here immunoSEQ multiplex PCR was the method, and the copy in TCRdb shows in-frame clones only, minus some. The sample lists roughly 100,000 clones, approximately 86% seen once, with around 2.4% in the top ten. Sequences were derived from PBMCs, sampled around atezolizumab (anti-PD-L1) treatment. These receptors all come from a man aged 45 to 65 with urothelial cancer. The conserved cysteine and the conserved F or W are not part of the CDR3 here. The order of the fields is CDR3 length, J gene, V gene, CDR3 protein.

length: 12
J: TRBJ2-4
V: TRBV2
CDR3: ATDRDWTKNIQY

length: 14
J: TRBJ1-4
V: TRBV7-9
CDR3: ASSLAGARTNEKLF

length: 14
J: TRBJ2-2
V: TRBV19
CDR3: ASSRTGGAGFGELF

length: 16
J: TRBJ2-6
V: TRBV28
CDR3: ASSLPPRVLPGANVLT

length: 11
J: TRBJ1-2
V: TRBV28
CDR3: ASSLNEHHGYT

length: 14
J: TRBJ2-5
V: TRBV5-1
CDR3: ASSLGDSRPGQTQY

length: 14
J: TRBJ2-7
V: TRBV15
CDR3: ATSRGGLASAYEQY

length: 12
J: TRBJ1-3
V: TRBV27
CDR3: ASSVSLSGNTIY

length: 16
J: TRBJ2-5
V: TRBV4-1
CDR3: ASSQEGWAGGPQETQY

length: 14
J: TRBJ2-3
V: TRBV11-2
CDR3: ASSSHTGTGADTQY

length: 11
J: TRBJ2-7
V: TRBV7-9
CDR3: ASSLSGNYEQY

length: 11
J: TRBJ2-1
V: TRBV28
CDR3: ASSLLVYNEQF

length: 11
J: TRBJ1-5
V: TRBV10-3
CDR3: AISDQGNQPQH

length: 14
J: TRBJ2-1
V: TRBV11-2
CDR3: ASSSISGRAIGEQF

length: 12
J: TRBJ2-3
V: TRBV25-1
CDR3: ASSESSGGGTQY

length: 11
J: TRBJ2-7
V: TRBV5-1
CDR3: ASGATSSYEQY

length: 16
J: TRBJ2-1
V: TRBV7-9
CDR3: ASSTRDRSLAGYNEQF

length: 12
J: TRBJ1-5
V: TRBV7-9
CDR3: ASSVWGGNQPQH

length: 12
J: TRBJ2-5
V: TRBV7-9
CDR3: ASSLATGGETQY

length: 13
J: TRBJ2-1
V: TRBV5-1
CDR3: ASSLGGTSGNEQF

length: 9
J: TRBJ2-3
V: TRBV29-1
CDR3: SVGLVDTQY

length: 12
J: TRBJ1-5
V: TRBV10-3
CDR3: AISEGTGNQPQH

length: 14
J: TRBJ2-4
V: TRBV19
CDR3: ASSLGQIIAKNIQY

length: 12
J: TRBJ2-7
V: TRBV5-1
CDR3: ASSLVAGTYEQY

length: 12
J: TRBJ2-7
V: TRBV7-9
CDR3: ASSGSGGAYEQY

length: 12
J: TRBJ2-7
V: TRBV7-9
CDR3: ASTPDGGPYEQY

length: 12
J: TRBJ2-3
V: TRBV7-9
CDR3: ASSFPSGTDTQY